Below are 28 T cell receptor beta chains sequenced from a single sample in a study of cytomegalovirus exposure and HLA in healthy donors. The PCR ran on 60 Vbeta and 13 Jbeta primers. TCRdb keeps only in-frame clones here, not all; method: immunoSEQ multiplex PCR. The sample has approximately 160,000 clones, roughly 80% seen once. Input material: PBMCs. These receptors were collected from a male donor in good health and CMV-seronegative.

The chain joins TRBV11-2 to TRBJ2-4; 11 bases align to TRBD2. Germline CDR1 SGHAT, CDR2 FQNNGV. Trimming cost V 4 bases and J 7 bases; bases outside gene matches: 3. CDR3 length: 14 residues. CDR3 loop: CASSSASGGNIQYF. The DNA for the CDR3 is TGTGCCAGCAGCTCGGCTAGCGGGGGGAACATTCAGTACTTC.

The chain links TRBV7-9 to TRBJ2-5, with no clear D. The V end lost 5 bases, the J end lost 5 bases, and 12 bases lay between the germline ends. Germline V gene lookup returns CDR1 SEHNR and CDR2 FQNEAQ (reference sequence). CDR3 size: 13 residues. The CDR3: CASSSTIKETQYF. CDR3 bases: TGTGCCAGCAGCAGCACCATCAAGGAGACCCAGTACTTC.

V is TRBV5-1 and J is TRBJ2-3; TRBD1 matches 8 bases. Germline V gene sequence: CDR1 SGHRS, CDR2 YFSETQ. The CDR3 length is 14 residues. J lost 4 bases, V lost 4 bases, and 5 bases had no gene match. CDR3 amino acids: CASSLGQGPDTQYF. The CDR3 nucleotides are TGCGCCAGCAGCCTTGGACAGGGTCCAGATACGCAGTATTTT. Together with reference TRBV5-1 and TRBJ2-3, the CDR3 gives the full variable domain: KAGVTQTPRYLIKTRGQQVTLSCSPISGHRSVSWYQQTPGQGLQFLFEYFSETQRNKGNFPGRFSGRQFSNSRSEMNVSTLELGDSALYLCASSLGQGPDTQYFGPGTRLTVL.

The rearrangement links TRBV9 to TRBJ1-5; 8 positions match TRBD1. The CDR3 spans 17 residues. Losses at the gene ends were 2 bases for V and 1 base for J; bases not matched to a gene: 8. From germline, CDR1 is SGDLS and CDR2 YYNGEE. Here the CDR3 DNA reads TGTGCCAGCAGCGTTGGACAGGGCGGAGGGAGCAATCAGCCCCAGCATTTT. Translating gives CASSVGQGGGSNQPQHF.

The chain combines TRBV28 with TRBJ2-5; a possible D gene is TRBD2 (5 bases). Germline V gives CDR1 MDHEN, CDR2 SYDVKM. V was pared by 5 bases and J by 2 bases, with 9 bases between. The CDR3 sequence is 13 residues long. The CDR3 sequence: CASSPPGQETQYF. The CDR3 coding sequence is TGTGCCAGCAGTCCACCGGGACAAGAGACCCAGTACTTC.

J is TRBJ2-3 and V is TRBV10-3; weak D call: TRBD1 (6 bases). V lost 6 bases, J lost 5 bases, and 15 bases lay in between. Per the germline V gene, CDR1 is ENHRY and CDR2 is SYGVKD. This CDR3 region has 14 residues. CDR3 sequence (DNA): TGTGCCATCAGCCAACAGGGTGGCGAAGATACGCAGTATTTT. Protein sequence: CAISQQGGEDTQYF.

The chain employs TRBV27 and TRBJ2-2; TRBD2 matches at 8 bases. This CDR3 contains 14 residues. Germline V CDR1 and CDR2: MNHEY, SMNVEV (reference sequence). Trimming took 5 bases from V and 6 from J; bases not matched to a gene: 5. The chain's CDR3 is CASSQTGGSGELFF. The CDR3 DNA reads TGTGCCAGCAGTCAAACGGGGGGGTCCGGGGAGCTGTTTTTT.

The chain recombines TRBV30 with TRBJ2-3; 7 bases match TRBD1. Unmatched junction bases numbered 3, after V lost 0 bases and J lost 3 bases. The CDR3 totals 14 residues. The germline gives CDR1 GTSNPN, CDR2 SVGIG (reference sequence). The CDR3 is CAWSVHRGTDTQYF. The CDR3 region has the DNA TGTGCCTGGAGTGTACACAGGGGAACAGATACGCAGTATTTT. The full variable domain, completed using reference TRBV30 and TRBJ2-3, is SQTIHQWPATLVQPVGSPLSLECTVEGTSNPNLYWYRQAAGRGLQLLFYSVGIGQISSEVPQNLSASRPQDRQFILSSKKLLLSDSGFYLCAWSVHRGTDTQYFGPGTRLTVL.

The rearrangement joins TRBV5-1 to TRBJ1-3; tentatively, D is TRBD1 (5 bases). Trimming stripped 0 bases from V and 0 bases from J, with 10 bases between. The germline gives CDR1 SGHRS, CDR2 YFSETQ. This CDR3 comprises 16 residues. The CDR3 is CASSLAGPGSGNTIYF. The CDR3 DNA is TGCGCCAGCAGCTTGGCAGGGCCCGGCTCTGGAAACACCATATATTTT.

The rearrangement joins TRBV5-1 to TRBJ2-7; 8 bases map to TRBD2. Trimming cost V 4 bases and J 10 bases; bases outside gene matches: 13. From germline, CDR1 is SGHRS and CDR2 YFSETQ. The CDR3 consists of 14 residues. The CDR3 is CASSPGGTSTDQYF. The CDR3 DNA is TGCGCCAGCAGCCCGGGAGGGACTAGTACAGATCAGTACTTC.

This clone was seen only once. Other nucleotide sequences in the sample specify the same CDR3. V and J are TRBV5-8 and TRBJ1-1; D is uncertain. The CDR3 has 14 residues. Per the germline V gene, CDR1 is SGHTS and CDR2 is YDEGEE. Trimming removed 2 bases from V and 0 bases from J, with 8 bases in between. CDR3 bases: TGTGCCAGCAGCTTCGGGGTACTGAACACTGAAGCTTTCTTT. Translating gives CASSFGVLNTEAFF.

The chain combines TRBV5-4 with TRBJ2-1, with D possibly matching TRBD2 (6 bases). Trimming took off 3 bases at V and 5 bases at J, with 15 bases between the two ends. The CDR3 extends over 15 amino acids. Germline assignment: CDR1 SGHNT and CDR2 YYREEE (reference sequence). CDR3 in DNA: TGTGCCAGCAGCTCTGCGGGACTCCGGCACAATGAGCAGTTCTTC. Protein: CASSSAGLRHNEQFF.

V usage is TRBV5-1 and J usage is TRBJ1-4, with TRBD1 identical over 8 bases. Per the germline V gene, CDR1 is SGHRS and CDR2 is YFSETQ. This CDR3 is built from 16 residues. Trimming took 5 bases from V and 1 from J; bases not matched to a gene: 7. The CDR3 spells CASRTGERGTNEKLFF. In DNA, the CDR3 is TGCGCCAGCAGGACAGGGGAAAGGGGAACTAATGAAAAACTGTTTTTT.

The chain uses TRBV2 and TRBJ2-5; tentative D call: TRBD1 (6 bases). TRBJ2-7 explains the end of the DNA better; the J call may be wrong. Germline CDR1 and CDR2: SNHLY and FYNNEI. There are 15 residues in the CDR3. The CDR3 region is CASSEERGGWDEQYF. CDR3 bases: TGTGCCAGCAGTGAAGAGCGTGGGGGCTGGGACGAGCAGTACTTC.

The chain carries TRBV7-3 and TRBJ1-2, with D unresolved. This CDR3 region has 13 residues. V lost 0 bases and J lost 8, with 10 bases in between. Looked up from germline, CDR1 is SGHTA and CDR2 is FQGTGA. CDR3 protein: CASSLTDFGGYTF. As DNA, the CDR3 is TGTGCCAGCAGCTTAACCGACTTTGGAGGCTACACCTTC.

This chain joins TRBV6-5 and TRBJ1-5; 7 bases match TRBD1. In germline, CDR1 is MNHEY, CDR2 SVGAGI. The CDR3 runs to 15 residues. The ends lost 8 bases at V and 6 bases at J; junction bases unmatched: 13. The CDR3 DNA follows: TGTGCCAGCCGGGGTACAGGGGAGGCGGGTCAGCCCCAGCATTTT. The encoded protein is CASRGTGEAGQPQHF.

V is TRBV2 and J is TRBJ2-5, with 9 bases that match TRBD2. This CDR3 comprises 14 residues. In germline, CDR1 is SNHLY, CDR2 FYNNEI. V dropped 7 bases and J dropped 5; count of bases not matched to a gene: 8. Here the CDR3 reads CASKGGGAGETQYF. In DNA form, the CDR3 reads TGTGCCAGCAAGGGCGGGGGGGCCGGCGAGACCCAGTACTTC.

The rearrangement joins TRBV6-5 to TRBJ1-1; tentatively, D is TRBD1 (5 bases). The length of the CDR3 is 11 residues. Trimming took off 8 bases at V and 8 bases at J, with 12 bases between the two ends. The germline V gene has CDR1 MNHEY and CDR2 SVGAGI. The CDR3 sequence: CASGGDGEAFF. As DNA, the CDR3 is TGTGCCAGCGGGGGGGACGGAGAAGCTTTCTTT.

V gene TRBV11-1 combines with J gene TRBJ2-1; TRBD2 agrees at 13 bases. The J segment lost 8 bases and the V segment lost 6 bases, leaving 7 bases of the junction unmatched. The CDR3 runs 15 residues. Per the germline V gene, CDR1 is SGHAT and CDR2 is FQDESV (reference sequence). CDR3 sequence: CASSPTSGGAYEQFF. CDR3 DNA: TGTGCCAGCAGTCCTACTAGCGGGGGGGCATATGAGCAGTTCTTC.

The V call is TRBV7-9, the J call TRBJ2-3; 7 bases map to TRBD2. Unmatched junction bases numbered 5, after V lost 7 bases and J lost 1 base. Germline CDR1 is SEHNR and CDR2 is FQNEAQ (reference sequence). The CDR3 consists of 14 residues. The CDR3 reads CASTLGRGTDTQYF. DNA of the CDR3: TGTGCCAGCACCCTGGGGAGGGGCACAGATACGCAGTATTTT.

The chain links TRBV19 to TRBJ1-2, with 7 positions matching TRBD1. Germline CDR1 reads LNHDA; CDR2 reads SQIVND (reference sequence). J gave up 8 bases and V 7 bases, and 7 bases lay outside the gene matches. This CDR3 comprises 12 residues. CDR3: CASTPTGMGYTF. The DNA for the CDR3 is TGTGCCAGTACCCCGACAGGGATGGGCTACACCTTC. Drawing the rest from reference TRBV19 and TRBJ1-2, the complete variable domain is DGGITQSPKYLFRKEGQNVTLSCEQNLNHDAMYWYRQDPGQGLRLIYYSQIVNDFQKGDIAEGYSVSREKKESFPLTVTSAQKNPTAFYLCASTPTGMGYTFGSGTRLTVV.

There are a few counts of this clone. The V and J genes are TRBV5-6 and TRBJ2-4; 7 nucleotides match TRBD1. J lost 13 bases, V lost 4 bases, and 8 bases had no gene match. Germline lookup yields CDR1 SGHDT and CDR2 YYEEEE. The CDR3 length is 12 residues. DNA of the CDR3: TGTGCCAGCAGCCGGACAGGAGTTAAACAGTACTTC. It translates to CASSRTGVKQYF.

In this sample, this clone turned up once. The chain carries TRBV4-1 and TRBJ2-7; D may be TRBD1 (6 bases). The CDR3 spans 13 residues. The germline gives CDR1 MGHRA, CDR2 YSYEKL. The germline V and J ends were trimmed by 3 bases and 3 bases, with 9 bases remaining between them. Here the CDR3 DNA reads TGCGCCAGCAGCCACTTAGGGGGCTACGAGCAGTACTTC. Protein sequence: CASSHLGGYEQYF.

The chain employs TRBV6-1 and TRBJ2-7, with TRBD1 as a possible D gene (6 bases). Trimming left V 6 bases short and J 5 bases short, with 14 bases between. The germline CDR1 and CDR2 sequences are MNHNS and SASEGT. This CDR3 spans 13 amino acids. The CDR3 reads CASRTQGSNEQYF. DNA for the CDR3: TGTGCCAGCAGAACCCAGGGGTCCAACGAGCAGTACTTC.

This clone was observed a single time. This chain uses TRBV6-1 with TRBJ2-5; tentative D call: TRBD2 (6 bases). The DNA matches TRBJ2-7 better at its end, which makes the J call doubtful. The germline CDR1 and CDR2 sequences are MNHNS and SASEGT. The CDR3 covers 15 residues. The CDR3 DNA reads as TGTGCCAGCAGTGTTAGCGGAACTACGCTTTACGAGCAGTACTTC. The encoded protein is CASSVSGTTLYEQYF.

The chain joins TRBV11-2 to TRBJ2-1; TRBD1 aligns across 9 bases. This CDR3 has 17 amino acids. Germline CDR1 SGHAT, CDR2 FQNNGV. V was pared by 6 bases and J by 9 bases, with 18 bases of the junction left unmatched. CDR3 in amino acids: CASRKTSPGQGRGEQFF. CDR3 DNA sequence: TGTGCCAGCAGAAAGACGAGCCCGGGACAGGGTCGGGGTGAGCAGTTCTTC.

The chain links TRBV5-6 to TRBJ1-5; TRBD1 is a possible D gene (5 bases). CDR1 and CDR2 from the germline V gene are SGHDT and YYEEEE. This CDR3 comprises 15 residues. Deletions cut 0 bases from V and 6 bases from J, with 13 bases between. The CDR3 loop reads CASSLAGGTRQPQHF. Written as DNA, the CDR3 is TGTGCCAGCAGCTTGGCCGGGGGTACACGTCAGCCCCAGCATTTT.

The chain joins TRBV7-9 to TRBJ2-2, with D possibly matching TRBD2 (5 bases). The V end was cut by 5 bases, the J end by 1 base, with 20 bases between. Per the germline V gene, CDR1 is SEHNR and CDR2 is FQNEAQ (reference sequence). The CDR3 is 18 amino acids. For the CDR3, the DNA is TGTGCCAGCAGCCAAAGGCCCGCTGGCGGGTTGAACACCGGGGAGCTGTTTTTT. Its translation: CASSQRPAGGLNTGELFF.